This T cell receptor beta chain originates from a study of response to subunit inactivated influenza vaccine. Germline CDR1 is SQVTM and CDR2 is ANQGSEA. After removal of 5 bases from V and 2 bases from J, the junction contained 6 bases not matched to a gene. This CDR3 spans 13 amino acids. TCRdb ran MiXCR on the RT-PCR reads and lists one entry per CDR3 protein. The sample lists about 650,000 distinct CDR3 sequences; 13% to 15% were seen once. General observations from the study: Few new T cells, the authors suggested, are recruited by each seasonal influenza vaccination.

This clonotype was counted ten times or more. Antigen unknown. The rearrangement joins TRBV29-1 to TRBJ2-7, with TRBD1 matching over 7 bases. The receptor comes from a man in his fifties who received an inactivated influenza vaccine. Material: PBMCs from blood, obtained around two weeks before vaccination. The CDR3 reads CSVFLGGPYEQYF. The CDR3 coding sequence is TGCAGCGTTTTCTTAGGGGGCCCCTACGAGCAGTACTTC.